This TCR beta chain derives from a study of blood T cell repertoires in COVID-19. About the research overall: Some COVID-19 samples were acute and others convalescent; all came from the United States, Italy and Spain. T cells, B-cell-depleted T cells, or PBMCs provided the cDNA or gDNA that served as material.

Those who participated ranged in age from roughly 18 to 90 years and resided in about 24 US areas. Trimming at V came to 1 base and at J to 10 bases, leaving 6 bases not matched to a gene. Germline loops: CDR1 SNHLY, CDR2 FYNNEI. This CDR3 has 15 residues. Original handling: Using reference gene primer amplification, nucleated cell counts were estimated. Profiled with immunoSEQ multiplex PCR; TCRdb holds only in-frame clones, not every one. That table is the source of V, J and clone size, and D and trimming were worked out from the DNA. The table records approximately 200,000 clones, roughly 87% of them present only once. As concerns this clone: Other DNA sequences of this sample code for an identical CDR3.

The source material was PBMCs or T cells enriched from blood (not recorded which). The rearrangement links TRBV2 to TRBJ1-6; TRBD1 matches at 8 bases. The source is a woman in her thirties or forties with acute COVID-19. DNA for the CDR3: TGTGCCAGCAGTGAAGGGACAGGGAGGAACTCACCCCTCCACTTT. Protein sequence: CASSEGTGRNSPLHF.